These 28 T cell receptor beta chains came from one sample sequenced in a study of yellow fever vaccine responses in identical twins. Each CDR3 protein gets one entry after TCRdb re-called the RT-PCR reads with MiXCR. The table records about 19,000 distinct CDR3 sequences, around two thirds of them present only once. This specimen was T cells from blood (PBMCs), unsorted or a sorted subset (not recorded which), taken before or after yellow fever vaccination (not recorded which). Every receptor here comes from a young woman who received the yellow fever vaccine.

This clonotype showed up just a few times. The chain recombines TRBV2 with TRBJ2-7, with 8 bases that match TRBD1. In germline, CDR1 is SNHLY, CDR2 FYNNEI. The CDR3 spans 13 residues. The junction had 1 base not matched to a gene; V was cut back by 4 bases and J by 2 bases. CDR3 DNA sequence: TGTGCCAGCAGTGGGGACAGGACCTACGAGCAGTACTTC. Translated: CASSGDRTYEQYF.

This chain uses TRBV10-3 with TRBJ2-7; tentatively, D is TRBD1 (6 bases). This CDR3 spans 13 amino acids. Per germline, CDR1 ENHRY and CDR2 SYGVKD. Trimming took off 10 bases at V and 2 bases at J, with 15 bases between the two ends. In DNA form, the CDR3 reads TGTGCCACCGGCTCAGGGGAGACCTACGAGCAGTACGTC. Amino acid sequence: CATGSGETYEQYV.

In DNA form, the CDR3 reads TGCAGCGTTGAGGGACAGGAGTCCTACAATGAGCAGTTCTTC. This gives the protein CSVEGQESYNEQFF. V usage is TRBV29-1 and J usage is TRBJ2-1; 8 bases map to TRBD1. This CDR3 has 14 amino acids. Germline V CDR1 and CDR2: SQVTM, ANQGSEA. V shed 3 bases, J shed 1 base, and the junction held 2 bases outside the gene matches.

This clonotype was seen a single time. An end of the junction does not agree with germline; a read error may underlie this. This rearrangement joins TRBV7-9 to TRBJ2-1, with D maybe TRBD2 (6 bases). CDR1 and CDR2 from the germline V gene are SEHNR and FQNEAQ (reference sequence). The CDR3 loop spans 11 amino acids. CDR3 sequence reads: CASGEVYPLVF. The CDR3 bases are TGTGCCAGCGGGGAGGTTTATCCTTTGGTCTTC.

This chain links TRBV29-1 with TRBJ1-2; unclear D gene. The germline V gene encodes CDR1 SQVTM and CDR2 ANQGSEA. The length of the CDR3 is 13 residues. V was shortened by 3 bases and J by 2 bases, with 10 bases between the two germline ends. CDR3 nucleotides: TGCAGCGTTGACCAGGAGGGAAACTATGGCTACACCTTC. Encoded protein: CSVDQEGNYGYTF.

The V and J genes are TRBV12-3 or TRBV12-4 and TRBJ1-5; D gene ambiguous. This CDR3 spans 17 amino acids. With 0 bases removed from V and 4 bases from J, the gap between germline ends came to 16 bases. CDR3: CASSLARGSSGNQPQHF. CDR3 nucleotide sequence: TGTGCCAGCAGTTTAGCGCGAGGGAGTTCTGGTAATCAGCCCCAGCATTTT.

The rearrangement uses TRBV11-1 and TRBJ2-1; 8 bases map to TRBD2. The CDR3 spans 18 residues. The V segment lost 5 bases and the J segment 1 base; nucleotides outside the gene matches: 13. Germline CDR1 SGHAT, CDR2 FQDESV (reference sequence). In nucleotides, the CDR3 is TGTGCCAGCAGCACACTAGCGGACCTGGCGCGGTCCTACAATGAGCAGTTCTTC. Translating it yields CASSTLADLARSYNEQFF.

V gene TRBV11-2 combines with J gene TRBJ1-6; possibly TRBD1 for D (5 bases). The germline V gene encodes CDR1 SGHAT and CDR2 FQNNGV. The CDR3 contains 15 residues. With 5 bases removed from V and 6 bases from J, the gap between germline ends came to 14 bases. This chain's CDR3 is CASSVRDLSNSPLHF. The CDR3 DNA follows: TGTGCCAGCAGCGTCCGGGACTTAAGTAATTCACCCCTCCACTTT.

This clonotype has more than one count but fewer than ten. This sequence joins TRBV2 and TRBJ1-6; TRBD1 aligns across 10 bases. CDR3 length: 15 residues. With 2 bases clipped from V and 9 bases from J, the junction kept 4 bases outside the gene matches. The germline gives CDR1 SNHLY, CDR2 FYNNEI. DNA for the CDR3: TGTGCCAGCAGTGAAAGACAGGGGGCTACTTCACCCCTCCACTTT. This encodes CASSERQGATSPLHF.

The rearrangement joins TRBV11-3 to TRBJ2-7, with 11 bases that match TRBD1. The ends lost 6 bases at V and 4 bases at J; junction bases unmatched: 14. In germline, CDR1 is SGHNT, CDR2 YENEEA. The CDR3 is 17 amino acids. CDR3 loop: CASRRGSGTGGIYEQYF. The CDR3 nucleotides read TGTGCCAGCAGACGAGGATCGGGGACAGGGGGAATTTACGAGCAGTACTTC. Full variable domain (remainder filled in from reference TRBV11-3 and TRBJ2-7): EAGVVQSPRYKIIEKKQPVAFWCNPISGHNTLYWYLQNLGQGPELLIRYENEEAVDDSQLPKDRFSAERLKGVDSTLKIQPAELGDSAVYLCASRRGSGTGGIYEQYFGPGTRLTVT.

CDR3 region: CATGGTNYNEQFF. The CDR3 region has the DNA TGTGCCACCGGGGGGACAAACTACAATGAGCAGTTCTTC. The chain uses TRBV24-1 and TRBJ2-1; D assignment may be TRBD1 or TRBD2 (6 bases each). The length of the CDR3 is 13 residues. The germline V gene has CDR1 KGHDR and CDR2 SFDVKD. Trimming took 9 bases from V and 3 from J, leaving 11 bases between them.

J is TRBJ2-7 and V is TRBV12-3 or TRBV12-4; D remains ambiguous. The CDR3 spans 14 residues. The V end lost 4 bases, the J end lost 2 bases, and 12 bases lay between the germline ends. CDR3 amino acids: CASSSEDGAYEQYF. CDR3 nucleotide sequence: TGTGCCAGCAGTTCCGAGGACGGTGCCTACGAGCAGTACTTC.

This chain connects TRBV11-3 to TRBJ2-2; TRBD1 is a possible D gene (6 bases). Germline V lookup: CDR1 SGHNT, CDR2 YENEEA. This CDR3 region has 15 residues. V was trimmed by 6 bases and J by 4 bases, leaving 15 bases between them. The CDR3 spells CASSQQGSGTGELFF. For the CDR3, the DNA is TGTGCCAGCAGTCAACAGGGTTCTGGCACCGGGGAGCTGTTTTTT.

This chain connects TRBV11-1 to TRBJ2-7; D might be TRBD2 (5 bases). The CDR3 runs 15 residues. CDR1 and CDR2 (germline): SGHAT, FQDESV (reference sequence). V was shortened by 5 bases and J by 9 bases, with 23 bases between the two germline ends. This CDR3 is CASSPFVGFGEGQYF. Written as DNA, the CDR3 is TGTGCCAGCAGCCCGTTTGTCGGCTTCGGAGAGGGGCAGTACTTC.

The rearrangement joins TRBV11-3 to TRBJ2-4, with unresolved D. V gave up 0 bases and J gave up 0 bases, with 6 bases separating them. The CDR3 totals 15 residues. Germline V gives CDR1 SGHNT, CDR2 YENEEA. The CDR3 here is CASSLEGLAKNIQYF. In nucleotides, the CDR3 is TGTGCCAGCAGCTTAGAGGGCTTAGCCAAAAACATTCAGTACTTC.

This clonotype has just a few counts. The genes are TRBV3-1 and TRBJ1-2; D is undetermined. The V gene lost 6 bases and the J gene lost 6 bases, with 8 bases spanning the gap. Germline assignment: CDR1 LGHDT and CDR2 YNNKEL (reference sequence). This CDR3 has 11 residues. The CDR3 is CASSTGDGYTF. In DNA form, the CDR3 reads TGTGCCAGCAGTACCGGTGATGGCTACACCTTC.

This clonotype was counted between two and nine times. The genes are TRBV20-1 and TRBJ2-1, with TRBD2 as a possible D gene (6 bases). V was clipped by 1 base and J by 4 bases, with 20 bases between them. Germline lookup yields CDR1 DFQATT and CDR2 SNEGSKA (reference sequence). The CDR3 contains 17 residues. The DNA of the CDR3 is TGCAGTGCTAGAGGCCACAAAGGAGGGACGGTTTACAATGAGCAGTTCTTC. It codes for CSARGHKGGTVYNEQFF.

This clonotype was observed a few times. The rearrangement uses TRBV14 and TRBJ1-2; D is possibly TRBD1 (6 bases). Germline CDR1 SGHDN, CDR2 FVKESK. The CDR3 loop spans 13 amino acids. V shed 0 bases and J shed 4 bases, with 6 bases lying between them. CDR3 amino acids: CASSQDRGYGYTF. CDR3 DNA: TGTGCCAGCAGCCAAGACAGGGGCTATGGCTACACCTTC.

The V and J genes are TRBV20-1 and TRBJ2-3; 9 positions agree with TRBD2. The ends lost 6 bases at V and 3 bases at J; junction bases unmatched: 19. Germline V lookup: CDR1 DFQATT, CDR2 SNEGSKA (reference sequence). This CDR3 spans 18 amino acids. CDR3 bases: TGCAGTGCAGATTTCCGGAGGGCTAGCGGGGCTGGGACAGATACGCAGTATTTT. Encoded protein: CSADFRRASGAGTDTQYF.

This chain uses TRBV21-1 with TRBJ1-3. TRBV21-1 is reported as a pseudogene. The CDR3 has 11 residues. The CDR3, as DNA: TGTGCCAGCAGCAGAGGGGACACCATATATTTT. Amino acids: CASSRGDTIYF.

This clonotype occurred a few times. The rearrangement joins TRBV2 to TRBJ2-7; tentative D call: TRBD1 (5 bases). Germline loops: CDR1 SNHLY, CDR2 FYNNEI. CDR3 length: 13 amino acids. The V end lost 3 bases, the J end lost 3 bases, and 9 bases lay between the germline ends. DNA of the CDR3: TGTGCCAGCAGTGAGGGCAGGGTCTACGAGCAGTACTTC. Translation: CASSEGRVYEQYF.

The J gene is TRBJ2-1, the V gene TRBV7-6, with D possibly TRBD1 on 6 matching bases. Per germline, CDR1 SGHVS and CDR2 FNYEAQ. The CDR3 totals 14 residues. V shed 4 bases and J shed 7 bases, with 14 bases lying between them. CDR3 residues: CASSSIQGFNEQFF. CDR3 DNA sequence: TGTGCCAGCAGCTCGATACAGGGTTTTAATGAGCAGTTCTTC. Full variable domain (outside the CDR3, taken from reference TRBV7-6 and TRBJ2-1): GAGVSQSPRYKVTKRGQDVALRCDPISGHVSLYWYRQALGQGPEFLTYFNYEAQQDKSGLPNDRFSAERPEGSISTLTIQRTEQRDSAMYRCASSSIQGFNEQFFGPGTRLTVL.

Turning to this clonotype: An end of the junction differs from the germline gene, which may be a read error. The J gene is TRBJ1-2, the V gene TRBV12-3 or TRBV12-4; D gene ambiguous. This CDR3 is 11 amino acids long. CDR3 in DNA: TGTGGCAGCACCCAATGGCCCGGCTACACCTTC. It translates to CGSTQWPGYTF.

This chain uses TRBV11-3 with TRBJ2-3; 7 bases align to TRBD2. Germline V CDR1 and CDR2: SGHNT, YENEEA. This CDR3 spans 17 amino acids. V shed 2 bases, J shed 1 base, and the junction held 9 bases outside the gene matches. The CDR3 loop reads CASSLLFIAGGTDTQYF. CDR3 DNA: TGTGCCAGCAGCTTACTCTTTATCGCGGGGGGCACAGATACGCAGTATTTT. Full variable domain (outside the CDR3, taken from reference TRBV11-3 and TRBJ2-3): EAGVVQSPRYKIIEKKQPVAFWCNPISGHNTLYWYLQNLGQGPELLIRYENEEAVDDSQLPKDRFSAERLKGVDSTLKIQPAELGDSAVYLCASSLLFIAGGTDTQYFGPGTRLTVL.

The rearrangement joins TRBV5-1 to TRBJ2-7; D is possibly TRBD1 (6 bases). Trimming pared 4 bases from V and 3 bases from J, leaving 8 bases between. CDR3 size: 12 residues. Germline V CDR1 and CDR2: SGHRS, YFSETQ. The CDR3 here is CASSGDNYEQYF. The CDR3 coding sequence is TGCGCCAGCAGCGGGGACAACTACGAGCAGTACTTC.

Concerning this clonotype itself: The conserved phenylalanine or tryptophan normally closing the CDR3 is absent here, so this likely arose from a read error. The rearrangement uses TRBV7-9 and TRBJ2-3, with unresolved D. This CDR3 spans 14 amino acids. Looked up from germline, CDR1 is SEHNR and CDR2 is FQNEAQ (reference sequence). The V and J ends lost 5 bases and 0 bases respectively, with 9 bases between them. CDR3 region: CASSTTTSTDTQYL. The CDR3 region has the DNA TGTGCCAGCAGCACAACGACTAGCACAGATACGCAGTATTTG.

The V call is TRBV7-9, the J call TRBJ2-3, with D hard to call. Germline V gene sequence: CDR1 SEHNR, CDR2 FQNEAQ (reference sequence). Trimming pared 5 bases from V and 1 base from J, leaving 16 bases between. CDR3 length: 16 amino acids. DNA of the CDR3: TGTGCCAGCAGCGAAGACTGGGGTTTTGGCACAGATACGCAGTATTTT. Amino acid sequence: CASSEDWGFGTDTQYF.

This clonotype was counted a single time. The chain is built from TRBV7-9 and TRBJ2-1; 13 bases are a match to TRBD2. Per germline, CDR1 SEHNR and CDR2 FQNEAQ (reference sequence). V lost 5 bases and J lost 4; bases outside the gene matches: 5. This CDR3 spans 16 amino acids. The CDR3 DNA follows: TGTGCCAGCAGCCCCAGGACTAGCGGGAGATACAATGAGCAGTTCTTC. It is translated as CASSPRTSGRYNEQFF.